The present TCR beta chain was sequenced within a study of blood T cell repertoires in COVID-19. Study in general: Both acute and convalescent COVID-19 samples were obtained from the United States, Italy and Spain.

Some clones are missing from TCRdb's copy, which holds only in-frame ones; the method was immunoSEQ multiplex PCR. The sample consists of some 200,000 clones, roughly 86% of them appearing once. Source material: peripheral blood. The source is a woman aged 40 to 55 with acute or convalescent COVID-19.

The CDR3 protein is CASSDPGQGRSGEKLFF. The CDR3 nucleotides read TGTGCCAGCAGTGACCCGGGACAGGGAAGGAGTGGTGAAAAACTGTTTTTT. This chain connects TRBV6-2 or TRBV6-3 to TRBJ1-4; TRBD1 matches 9 bases. The CDR3 runs to 17 residues. With 5 bases clipped from V and 7 bases from J, the junction kept 14 bases outside the gene matches. The germline V gene encodes CDR1 MNHEY and CDR2 SVGEGT.